Listed below are T cell receptor beta chains from one sample, sequenced in a study of T cell responses to AZD1222 COVID-19 vaccine. Sequencing was performed with immunoSEQ multiplex PCR; in TCRdb, only in-frame clones are kept and a portion is missing. In the table there are hundreds of thousands of clones, around 92% of which are singletons. Sequencing used peripheral blood, obtained 28 days after the second AZD1222 dose. The source of these receptors is an adult who received the AZD1222 COVID-19 vaccine. Each CDR3 is given with its conserved first and last residue. D genes are given only for firm matches. Expanded clones get a size class; other rows say once, few or many, or leave the size out.

>.|.|TRBJ1-2|TRBV18
TGTGCCAGCTCACCAGGGACACCTGGAGCTAACTATGGCTACACCTTC
CASSPGTPGANYGYTF
>.|TRBD1|TRBJ1-4|TRBV3-1/TRBV3-2
TGTGCCAGCAGCACCCCCGGGACAGGACTTGAAAAACTGTTTTTT
CASSTPGTGLEKLFF
>.|.|TRBJ2-7|TRBV2
TGTGCCAGCACGGGGTCCCCGGGCCTCCCCGGATTTGAGCAGTACTTC
CASTGSPGLPGFEQYF
>once|TRBD1|TRBJ2-7|TRBV7-2
TGTGCCAGCAGCTTCGCATGGGGGACAGAAAACGAGCAGTACTTC
CASSFAWGTENEQYF
>.|TRBD1|TRBJ2-7|TRBV19
TGTGCCAGTAGCCATAGCCCACCCGGGACAGGGGCCTACGAGCAGTACTTC
CASSHSPPGTGAYEQYF
>.|TRBD1|TRBJ1-1|TRBV7-2
TGTGCCAGCAGCTCCCGGACAGGGGGCAAGGGGACTGAAGCTTTCTTT
CASSSRTGGKGTEAFF
>.|.|TRBJ2-1|TRBV9
TGTGCCAGCAGCGTAGATTTCAGCTTCGGCTCCTACAATGAGCAGTTCTTC
CASSVDFSFGSYNEQFF
>.|.|TRBJ2-7|TRBV28
TGTGCCAGCAGCCCATTTATCTCCTACGAGCAGTACTTC
CASSPFISYEQYF
>.|.|TRBJ2-2|TRBV30
TGTGCCTGGCGTAACACCGGGGAGCTGTTTTTT
CAWRNTGELFF
>.|.|TRBJ2-7|TRBV3-1/TRBV3-2
TGTGCCAGCAGCCAGGGAGGTGGTCGATCCTACGAGCAGTACTTC
CASSQGGGRSYEQYF
>.|.|TRBJ2-3|TRBV11-2
TGTGCCAGCAGCTTAGCCCTCCCGGGGGCGTTTGGCACAGATACGCAGTATTTT
CASSLALPGAFGTDTQYF
>.|.|TRBJ1-2|TRBV5-1
TGCGCCAGCAGCTTGGACAGCTATGGCTACACCTTC
CASSLDSYGYTF
>.|TRBD1|TRBJ2-5|TRBV2
TGTGCCAGCAGGGGACAGTGGGGAGAGACCCAGTACTTC
CASRGQWGETQYF
>.|.|TRBJ2-1|TRBV4-2
TGTGCCAGCAGCCCAGGGGTCGTAGCGGGTGCCCCTAGCTCCTACAATGAGCAGTTCTTC
CASSPGVVAGAPSSYNEQFF
>.|.|TRBJ1-3|TRBV29-1
TGCAGCGTTGAAACGGATGGAAACACCATATATTTT
CSVETDGNTIYF
>.|.|TRBJ2-7|TRBV5-1
TGCGCCAGCAGCTTGGTCGTGGCGGGATCCTACGAGCAGTACTTC
CASSLVVAGSYEQYF
>once|.|TRBJ1-4|TRBV15
TGTGCCACCAGCAGATTAGGGCAGGGCGAAAAACTGTTTTTT
CATSRLGQGEKLFF
>.|.|TRBJ2-2|TRBV19
TGTGCCAGTACCAGGGGGGGCGCGAACACCGGGGAGCTGTTTTTT
CASTRGGANTGELFF
>.|.|TRBJ1-5|TRBV9
TGTGCCAGCAGCTCTGGGTCCAATCAGCCCCAGCATTTT
CASSSGSNQPQHF
>.|.|TRBJ1-5|TRBV6-2/TRBV6-3
TGTGCCAGCAGCCCCACGGGGAATCAGCCCCAGCATTTT
CASSPTGNQPQHF
>.|.|TRBJ2-1|TRBV12-3/TRBV12-4
TGTGCCAGCAGCCTCCGTGGGTACAATGAGCAGTTCTTC
CASSLRGYNEQFF
>few|TRBD1|TRBJ1-1|TRBV28
TGTGCCAGCACCTTGACAGGGGGCGGAACTGAAGCTTTCTTT
CASTLTGGGTEAFF
>.|.|TRBJ2-3|TRBV7-3
TGTGCCAGCAGCTCATCCGGGACTACGCAGTATTTT
CASSSSGTTQYF
>.|TRBD2|TRBJ2-3|TRBV5-1
TGCGCCAGCAGCTTGGAGCTACGCGGGGGGGCCGTAGATACGCAGTATTTT
CASSLELRGGAVDTQYF
>.|.|TRBJ1-5|TRBV6-1
TGTGCCAGCAGTGAATGGGGGAGGAATAGCAATCAGCCCCAGCATTTT
CASSEWGRNSNQPQHF
>.|.|TRBJ1-2|TRBV19
TGTGCCAGTAGTACCGGGACCCTCACGGGAGGCTACACCTTC
CASSTGTLTGGYTF
>.|TRBD2|TRBJ2-2|TRBV11-2
TGTGCCAGCAGTTACGGGGGGGCCGGGGAGCTGTTTTTT
CASSYGGAGELFF
>.|.|TRBJ1-5|TRBV9
TGTGCCAGCAGCGTAGACCCGTTGGGACAGCCCCAGCATTTT
CASSVDPLGQPQHF